This is a list of T cell receptor beta chains from one sample in a study of blood T cell repertoires in COVID-19. Data came from immunoSEQ multiplex PCR; TCRdb stores just in-frame clones and leaves some out. The data show fewer than 80,000 clones, with 88% seen just once and around a tenth held by the top ten. The sample taken for sequencing was peripheral blood. The source is a human donor in a cohort sampled during active COVID-19. Both conserved end residues are trimmed from each CDR3.

TRBJ2-7	TRBV9	ASSVGAGVSYEQY
TRBJ1-4	TRBV19	ASSQDRANEKLF
TRBJ1-1	TRBV7-9	ASSPRTGPNTEAF
TRBJ1-5	TRBV15	ATQLVNQPQH
TRBJ2-7	TRBV11-2	ASSFTGTSLIAYEQY
TRBJ1-2	TRBV28	ASSFFAGGPSYGYT
TRBJ2-4	TRBV27	ASRKDLGLAGGPAKNIQY
TRBJ2-3	TRBV7-2	ASTLPAGAWTDTQY
TRBJ1-6	TRBV7-9	ASSWGDSHSPLH
TRBJ2-5	TRBV5-1	ASSWGQGGETQY
TRBJ1-2	TRBV15	ATSRDPGQGYYGYT
TRBJ1-3	TRBV19	ASSKTGETGNTIY
TRBJ1-5	TRBV7-7	ASSRGGGVQPQH
TRBJ1-1	TRBV12-3/TRBV12-4	ASSTTGKTEAF
TRBJ2-7	TRBV5-1	ASSLEFTRGTEQY
TRBJ2-7	TRBV5-6	ASRPGTGNYEQY
TRBJ1-2	TRBV6-6	ASTPRLEQGHGYT
TRBJ2-1	TRBV28	TSSRDRGRNNEQF
TRBJ2-1	TRBV12-3/TRBV12-4	ASSVAVYNEQF
TRBJ1-2	TRBV4-2	ASSQEGQANYGYT
TRBJ2-1	TRBV11-2	ASSFGGRVVVEQF
TRBJ1-2	TRBV20-1	SASTGGGYALGYT
TRBJ2-6	TRBV4-2	ASSQDGRGPPSGANVLT
TRBJ1-5	TRBV27	ASSPDGGRDQPQH
TRBJ1-1	TRBV19	ASSIRGVTEAF